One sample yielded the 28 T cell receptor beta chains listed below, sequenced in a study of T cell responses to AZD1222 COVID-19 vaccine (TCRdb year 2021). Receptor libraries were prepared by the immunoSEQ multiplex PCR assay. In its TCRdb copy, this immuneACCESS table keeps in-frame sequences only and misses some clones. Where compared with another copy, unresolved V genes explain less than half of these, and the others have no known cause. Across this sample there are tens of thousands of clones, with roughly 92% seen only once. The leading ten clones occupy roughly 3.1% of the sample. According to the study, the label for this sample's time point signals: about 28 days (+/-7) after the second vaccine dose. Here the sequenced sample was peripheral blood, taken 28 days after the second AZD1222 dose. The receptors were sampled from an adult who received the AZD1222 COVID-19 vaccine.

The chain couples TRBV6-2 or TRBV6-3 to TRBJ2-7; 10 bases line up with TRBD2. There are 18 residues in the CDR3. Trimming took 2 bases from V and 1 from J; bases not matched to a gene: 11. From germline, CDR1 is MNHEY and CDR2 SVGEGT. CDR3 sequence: CASSYTTSGGDESYEQYF. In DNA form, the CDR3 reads TGTGCCAGCAGTTACACGACGAGCGGGGGGGACGAGTCCTACGAGCAGTACTTC.

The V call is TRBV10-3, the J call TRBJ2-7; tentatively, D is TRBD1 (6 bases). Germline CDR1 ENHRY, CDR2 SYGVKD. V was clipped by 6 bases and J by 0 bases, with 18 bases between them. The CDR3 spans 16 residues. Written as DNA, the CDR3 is TGTGCCATCAGCCCCGCCCCGGGACACAGCTCCTACGAGCAGTACTTC. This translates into CAISPAPGHSSYEQYF.

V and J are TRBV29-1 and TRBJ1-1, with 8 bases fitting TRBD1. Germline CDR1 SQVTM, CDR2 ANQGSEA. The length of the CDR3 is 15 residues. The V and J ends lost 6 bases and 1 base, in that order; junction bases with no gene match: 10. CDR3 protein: CSVFAGDRWNTEAFF. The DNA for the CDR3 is TGCAGCGTGTTCGCGGGGGACAGGTGGAACACTGAAGCTTTCTTT.

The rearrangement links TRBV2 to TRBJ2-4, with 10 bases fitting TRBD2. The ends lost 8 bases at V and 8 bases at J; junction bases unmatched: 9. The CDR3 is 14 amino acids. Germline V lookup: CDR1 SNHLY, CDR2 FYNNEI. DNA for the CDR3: TGTGCCAGCCGAAGCGGGGGGGCCGGGCACATTCAGTACTTC. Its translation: CASRSGGAGHIQYF.

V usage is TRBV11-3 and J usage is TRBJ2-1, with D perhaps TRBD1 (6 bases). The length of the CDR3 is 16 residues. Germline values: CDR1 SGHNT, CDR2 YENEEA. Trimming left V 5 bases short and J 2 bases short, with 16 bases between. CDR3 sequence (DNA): TGTGCCAGCAGCCCCAGGGTTGGGGGCACCTACAATGAGCAGTTCTTC. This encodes CASSPRVGGTYNEQFF.

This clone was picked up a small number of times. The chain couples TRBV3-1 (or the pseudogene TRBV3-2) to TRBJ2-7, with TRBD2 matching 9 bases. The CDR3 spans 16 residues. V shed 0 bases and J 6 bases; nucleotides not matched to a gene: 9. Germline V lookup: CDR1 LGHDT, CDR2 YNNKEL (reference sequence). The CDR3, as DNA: TGTGCCAGCAGCCAAGATCGGGCGGGGGGGCCCTCCGAGCAGTACTTC. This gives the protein CASSQDRAGGPSEQYF.

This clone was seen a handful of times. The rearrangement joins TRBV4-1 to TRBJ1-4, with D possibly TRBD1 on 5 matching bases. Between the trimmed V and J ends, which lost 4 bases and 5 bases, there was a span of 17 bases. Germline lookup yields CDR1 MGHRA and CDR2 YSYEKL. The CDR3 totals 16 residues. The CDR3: CASSRGPRDVNEKLFF. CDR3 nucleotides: TGCGCCAGCAGCCGGGGCCCCCGGGACGTAAATGAAAAACTGTTTTTT.

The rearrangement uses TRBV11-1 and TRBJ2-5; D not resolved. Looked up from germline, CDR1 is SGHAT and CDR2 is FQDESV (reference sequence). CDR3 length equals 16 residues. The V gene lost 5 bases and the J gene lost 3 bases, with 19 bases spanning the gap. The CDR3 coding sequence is TGTGCCAGCAGCCCCAGACTGAAACTCCGGGAAGAGACCCAGTACTTC. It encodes CASSPRLKLREETQYF.

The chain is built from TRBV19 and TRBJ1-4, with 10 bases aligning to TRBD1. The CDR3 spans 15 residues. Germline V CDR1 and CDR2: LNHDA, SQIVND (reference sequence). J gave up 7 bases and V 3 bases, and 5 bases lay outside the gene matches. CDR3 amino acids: CASSIGDRGPEKLFF. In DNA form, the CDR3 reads TGTGCCAGTAGTATTGGGGACAGGGGTCCTGAAAAACTGTTTTTT.

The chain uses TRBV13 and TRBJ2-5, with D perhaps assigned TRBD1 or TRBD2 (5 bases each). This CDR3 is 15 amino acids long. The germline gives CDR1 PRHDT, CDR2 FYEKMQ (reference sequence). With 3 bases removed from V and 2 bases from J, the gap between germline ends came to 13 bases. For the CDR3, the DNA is TGTGCCAGCAGCTTCTATAGGGGACGGCAAGAGACCCAGTACTTC. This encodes CASSFYRGRQETQYF.

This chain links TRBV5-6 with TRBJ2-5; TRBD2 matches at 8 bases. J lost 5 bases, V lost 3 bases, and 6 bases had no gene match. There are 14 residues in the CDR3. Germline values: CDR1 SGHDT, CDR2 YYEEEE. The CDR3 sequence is CASSSGRGDETQYF. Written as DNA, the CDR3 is TGTGCCAGCAGCTCCGGGAGGGGAGACGAGACCCAGTACTTC.

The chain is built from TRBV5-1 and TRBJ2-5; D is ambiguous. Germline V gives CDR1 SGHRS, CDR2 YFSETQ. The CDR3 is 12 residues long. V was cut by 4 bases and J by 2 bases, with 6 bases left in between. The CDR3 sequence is CASSLFQETQYF. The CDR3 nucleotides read TGCGCCAGCAGCCTATTTCAAGAGACCCAGTACTTC.

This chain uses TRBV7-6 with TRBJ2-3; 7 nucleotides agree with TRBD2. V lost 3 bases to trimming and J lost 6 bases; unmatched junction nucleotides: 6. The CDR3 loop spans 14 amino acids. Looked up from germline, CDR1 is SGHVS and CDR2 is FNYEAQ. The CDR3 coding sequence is TGTGCCAGCAGCTTCGCCGGACTAGGCGATACGCAGTATTTT. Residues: CASSFAGLGDTQYF.

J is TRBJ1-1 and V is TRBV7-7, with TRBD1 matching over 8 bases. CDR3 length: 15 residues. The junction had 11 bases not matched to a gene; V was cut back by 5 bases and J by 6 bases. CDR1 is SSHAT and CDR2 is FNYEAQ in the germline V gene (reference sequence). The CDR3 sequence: CASSPVGQGQAEAFF. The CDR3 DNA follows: TGTGCCAGCAGCCCAGTCGGACAGGGCCAGGCTGAAGCTTTCTTT.

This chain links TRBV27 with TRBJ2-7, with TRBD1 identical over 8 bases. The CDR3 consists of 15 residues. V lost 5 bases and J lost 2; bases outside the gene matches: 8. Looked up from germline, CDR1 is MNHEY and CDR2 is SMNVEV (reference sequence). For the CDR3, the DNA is TGTGCCAGCAGTCCTGAATCAGGGGGCCCCTACGAGCAGTACTTC. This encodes CASSPESGGPYEQYF.

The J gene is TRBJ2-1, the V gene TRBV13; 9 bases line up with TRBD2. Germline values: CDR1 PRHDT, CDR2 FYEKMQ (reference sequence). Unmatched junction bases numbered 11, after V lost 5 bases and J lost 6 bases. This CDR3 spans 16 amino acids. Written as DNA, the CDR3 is TGTGCCAGCAGCCCGCCCCCCCGCGGGGGGGTCAATGAGCAGTTCTTC. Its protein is CASSPPPRGGVNEQFF.

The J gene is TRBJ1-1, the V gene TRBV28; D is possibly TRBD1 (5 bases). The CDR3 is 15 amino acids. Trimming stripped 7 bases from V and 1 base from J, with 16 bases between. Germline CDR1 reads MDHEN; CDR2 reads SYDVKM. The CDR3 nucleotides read TGTGCCAGCAACGTTTATTGGCAGGGGAACACTGAAGCTTTCTTT. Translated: CASNVYWQGNTEAFF.

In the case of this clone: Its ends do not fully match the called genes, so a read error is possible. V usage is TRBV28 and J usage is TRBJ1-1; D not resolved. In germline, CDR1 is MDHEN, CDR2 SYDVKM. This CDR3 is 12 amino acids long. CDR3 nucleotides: TGTGCCAGCAGATCCGTCGACACAGAAGCTTTCTTT. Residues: CASRSVDTEAFF.

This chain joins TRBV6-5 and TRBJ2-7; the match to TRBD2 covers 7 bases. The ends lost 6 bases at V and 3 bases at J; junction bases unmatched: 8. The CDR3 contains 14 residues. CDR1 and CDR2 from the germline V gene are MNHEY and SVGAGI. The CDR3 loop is CASRGRAGSYEQYF. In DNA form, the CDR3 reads TGTGCCAGCAGGGGGAGGGCAGGGAGCTACGAGCAGTACTTC.

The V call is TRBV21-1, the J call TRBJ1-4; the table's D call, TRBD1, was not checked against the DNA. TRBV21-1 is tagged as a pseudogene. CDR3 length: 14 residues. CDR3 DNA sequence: TGTGCCAGCAGCAGGACAGCGACTAATGAAAAACTGTTTTTT. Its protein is CASSRTATNEKLFF.

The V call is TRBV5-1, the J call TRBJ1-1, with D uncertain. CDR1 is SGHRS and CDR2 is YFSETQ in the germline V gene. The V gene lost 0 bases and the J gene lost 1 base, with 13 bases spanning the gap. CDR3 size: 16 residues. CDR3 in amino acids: CASSLAGSSSNTEAFF. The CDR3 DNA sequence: TGCGCCAGCAGCTTGGCAGGCAGTTCTTCGAACACTGAAGCTTTCTTT. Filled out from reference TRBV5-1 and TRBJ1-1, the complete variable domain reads KAGVTQTPRYLIKTRGQQVTLSCSPISGHRSVSWYQQTPGQGLQFLFEYFSETQRNKGNFPGRFSGRQFSNSRSEMNVSTLELGDSALYLCASSLAGSSSNTEAFFGQGTRLTVV.

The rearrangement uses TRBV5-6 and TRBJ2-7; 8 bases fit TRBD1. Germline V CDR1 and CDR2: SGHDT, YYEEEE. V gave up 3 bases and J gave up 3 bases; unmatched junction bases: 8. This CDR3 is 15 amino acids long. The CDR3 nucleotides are TGTGCCAGCAGCTGGACCACCGGACAGGGCTACGAGCAGTACTTC. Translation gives CASSWTTGQGYEQYF.

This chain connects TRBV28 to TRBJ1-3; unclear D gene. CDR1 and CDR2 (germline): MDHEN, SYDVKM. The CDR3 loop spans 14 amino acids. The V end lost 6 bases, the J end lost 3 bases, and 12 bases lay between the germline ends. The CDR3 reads CASRASLGGNTIYF. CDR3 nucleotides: TGTGCCAGCAGAGCTAGCCTCGGTGGAAACACCATATATTTT.

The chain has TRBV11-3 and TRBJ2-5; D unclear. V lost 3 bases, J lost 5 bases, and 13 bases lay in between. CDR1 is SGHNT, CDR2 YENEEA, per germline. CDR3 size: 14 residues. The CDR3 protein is CASSFGSARETQYF. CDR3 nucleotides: TGTGCCAGCAGCTTCGGGTCCGCTCGGGAGACCCAGTACTTC.

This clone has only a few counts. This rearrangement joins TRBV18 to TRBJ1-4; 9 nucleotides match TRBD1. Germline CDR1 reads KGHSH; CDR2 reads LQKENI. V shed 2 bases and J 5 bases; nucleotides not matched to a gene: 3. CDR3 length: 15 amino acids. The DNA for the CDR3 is TGTGCCAGCTCACCAGGGACAGGGAGAAATGAAAAACTGTTTTTT. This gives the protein CASSPGTGRNEKLFF.

The CDR3: CASSFLAGESTDTQYF. CDR3 DNA: TGTGCCAGCAGCTTCTTAGCGGGGGAAAGCACAGATACGCAGTATTTT. The chain is built from TRBV7-9 and TRBJ2-3, with TRBD2 matching 9 bases. From germline, CDR1 is SEHNR and CDR2 FQNEAQ (reference sequence). The CDR3 runs to 16 residues. The V and J ends lost 3 bases and 0 bases, in that order; junction bases with no gene match: 4.

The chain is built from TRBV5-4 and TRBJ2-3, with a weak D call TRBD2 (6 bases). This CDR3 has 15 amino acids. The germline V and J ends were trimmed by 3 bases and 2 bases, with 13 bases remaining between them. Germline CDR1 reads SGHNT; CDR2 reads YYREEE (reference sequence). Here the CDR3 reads CASSSTRGPTDTQYF. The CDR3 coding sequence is TGTGCCAGCAGCTCAACGCGGGGTCCCACAGATACGCAGTATTTT.

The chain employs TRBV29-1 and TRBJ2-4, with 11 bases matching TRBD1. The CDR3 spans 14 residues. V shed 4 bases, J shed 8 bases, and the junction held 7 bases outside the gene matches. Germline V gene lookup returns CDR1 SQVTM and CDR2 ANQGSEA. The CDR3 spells CSVVRDRGTDIQYF. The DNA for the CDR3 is TGCAGCGTTGTAAGGGACAGGGGGACAGACATTCAGTACTTC. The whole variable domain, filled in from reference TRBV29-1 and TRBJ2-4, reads SAVISQKPSRDICQRGTSLTIQCQVDSQVTMMFWYRQQPGQSLTLIATANQGSEATYESGFVIDKFPISRPNLTFSTLTVSNMSPEDSSIYLCSVVRDRGTDIQYFGAGTRLSVL.